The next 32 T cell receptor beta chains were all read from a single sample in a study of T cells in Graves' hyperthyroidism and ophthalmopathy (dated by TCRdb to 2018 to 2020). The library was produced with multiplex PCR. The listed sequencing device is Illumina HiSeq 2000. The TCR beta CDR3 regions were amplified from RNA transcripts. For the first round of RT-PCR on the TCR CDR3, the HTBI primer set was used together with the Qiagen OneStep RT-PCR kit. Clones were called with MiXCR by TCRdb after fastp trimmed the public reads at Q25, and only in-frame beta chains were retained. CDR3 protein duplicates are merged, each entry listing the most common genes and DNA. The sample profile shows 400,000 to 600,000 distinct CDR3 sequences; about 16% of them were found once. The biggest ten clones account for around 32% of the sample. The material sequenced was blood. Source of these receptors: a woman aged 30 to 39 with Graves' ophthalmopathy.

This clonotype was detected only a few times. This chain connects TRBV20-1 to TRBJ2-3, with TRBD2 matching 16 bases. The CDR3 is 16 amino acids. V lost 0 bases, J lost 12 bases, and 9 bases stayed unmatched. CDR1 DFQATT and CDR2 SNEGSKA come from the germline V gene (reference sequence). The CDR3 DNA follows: TGCAGTGCTAGAGATCAGGGGACTAGCGGGAGGGCCGCTCAGTATTTT. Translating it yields CSARDQGTSGRAAQYF.

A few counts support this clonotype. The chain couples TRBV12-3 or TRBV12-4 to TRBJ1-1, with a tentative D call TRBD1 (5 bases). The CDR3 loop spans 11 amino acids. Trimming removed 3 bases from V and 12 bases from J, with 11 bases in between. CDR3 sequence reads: CASSLGGRSFF. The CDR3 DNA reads TGTGCCAGCAGTTTGGGGGGGAGGTCTTTCTTT.

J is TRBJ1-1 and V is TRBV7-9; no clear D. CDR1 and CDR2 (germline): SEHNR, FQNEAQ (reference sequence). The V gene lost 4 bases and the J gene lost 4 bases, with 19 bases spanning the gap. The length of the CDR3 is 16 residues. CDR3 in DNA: TGTGCCAGCAGCTCTCTAGGAGCAGGATGGAGCACTGAAGCTTTCTTT. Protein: CASSSLGAGWSTEAFF.

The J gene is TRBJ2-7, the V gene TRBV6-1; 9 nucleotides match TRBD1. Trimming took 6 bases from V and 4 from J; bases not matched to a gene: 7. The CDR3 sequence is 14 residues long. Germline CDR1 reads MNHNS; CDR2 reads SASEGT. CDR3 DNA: TGTGCCAGCAGGCCCGGGACAGGGAGTTACGAGCAGTACTTC. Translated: CASRPGTGSYEQYF.

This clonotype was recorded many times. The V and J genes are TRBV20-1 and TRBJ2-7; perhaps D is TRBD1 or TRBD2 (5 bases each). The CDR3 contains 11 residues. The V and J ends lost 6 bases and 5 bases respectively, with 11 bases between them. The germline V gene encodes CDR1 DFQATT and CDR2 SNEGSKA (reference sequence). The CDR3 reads CSATGTHEQYF. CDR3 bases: TGCAGTGCAACCGGGACCCACGAGCAGTACTTC.

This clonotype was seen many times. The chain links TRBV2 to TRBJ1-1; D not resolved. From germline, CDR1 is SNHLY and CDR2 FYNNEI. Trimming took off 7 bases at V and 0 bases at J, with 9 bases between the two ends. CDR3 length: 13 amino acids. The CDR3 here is CASKGFMNTEAFF. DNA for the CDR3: TGTGCCAGCAAAGGTTTTATGAACACTGAAGCTTTCTTT.

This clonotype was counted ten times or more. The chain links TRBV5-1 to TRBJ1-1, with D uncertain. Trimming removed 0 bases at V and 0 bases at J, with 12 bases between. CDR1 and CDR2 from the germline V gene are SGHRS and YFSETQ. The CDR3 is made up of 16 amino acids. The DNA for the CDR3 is TGCGCCAGCAGCTTGGTCTTCTCTGCCATGAACACTGAAGCTTTCTTT. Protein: CASSLVFSAMNTEAFF.

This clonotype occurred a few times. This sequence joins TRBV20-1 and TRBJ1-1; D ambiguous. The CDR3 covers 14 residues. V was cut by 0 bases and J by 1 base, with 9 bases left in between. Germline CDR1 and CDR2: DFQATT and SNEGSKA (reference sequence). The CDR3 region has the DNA TGCAGTGCTAGAGACTTCCGTGGGAACACTGAAGCTTTCTTT. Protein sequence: CSARDFRGNTEAFF.

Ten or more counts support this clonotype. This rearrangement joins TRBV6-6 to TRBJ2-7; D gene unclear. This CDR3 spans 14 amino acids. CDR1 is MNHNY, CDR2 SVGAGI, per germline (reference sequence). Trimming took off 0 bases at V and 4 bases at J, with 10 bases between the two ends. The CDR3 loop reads CASSYSNAGYEQYF. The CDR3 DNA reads TGTGCCAGCAGTTACTCGAATGCAGGATACGAGCAGTACTTC.

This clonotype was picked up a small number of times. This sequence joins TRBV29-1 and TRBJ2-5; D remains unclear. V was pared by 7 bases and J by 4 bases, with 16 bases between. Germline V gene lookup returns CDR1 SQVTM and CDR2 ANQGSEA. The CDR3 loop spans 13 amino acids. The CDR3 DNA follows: TGCAGCGGCGCTTCAGGACCCAGAGAGACCCAGTACTTC. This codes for CSGASGPRETQYF.

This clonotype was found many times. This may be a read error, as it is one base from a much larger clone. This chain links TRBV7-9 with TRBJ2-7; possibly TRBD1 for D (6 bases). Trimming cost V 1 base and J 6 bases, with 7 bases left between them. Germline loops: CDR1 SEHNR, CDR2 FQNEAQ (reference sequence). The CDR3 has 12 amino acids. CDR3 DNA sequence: TGTGCCAGCAGCTTAGAGGGGGTCGAGCAGTACTTC. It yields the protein CASSLEGVEQYF.

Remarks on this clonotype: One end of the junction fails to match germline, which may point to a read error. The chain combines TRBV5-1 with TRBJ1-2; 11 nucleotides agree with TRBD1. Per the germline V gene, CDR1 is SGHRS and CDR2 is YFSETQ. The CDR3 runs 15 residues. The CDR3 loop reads CASSVGTGGPYSYTF. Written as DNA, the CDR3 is TGCGCCAGCAGCGTTGGGACAGGGGGACCCTATAGCTACACCTTC. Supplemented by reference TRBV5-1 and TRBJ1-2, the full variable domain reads KAGVTQTPRYLIKTRGQQVTLSCSPISGHRSVSWYQQTPGQGLQFLFEYFSETQRNKGNFPGRFSGRQFSNSRSEMNVSTLELGDSALYLCASSVGTGGPYSYTFGSGTRLTVV.

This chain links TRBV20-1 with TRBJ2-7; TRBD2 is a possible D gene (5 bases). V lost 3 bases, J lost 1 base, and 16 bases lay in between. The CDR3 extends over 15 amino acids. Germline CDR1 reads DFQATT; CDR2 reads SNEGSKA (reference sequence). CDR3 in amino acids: CSARPYTGSSYEQYF. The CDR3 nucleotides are TGCAGTGCTAGGCCCTACACGGGATCTTCCTACGAGCAGTACTTC.

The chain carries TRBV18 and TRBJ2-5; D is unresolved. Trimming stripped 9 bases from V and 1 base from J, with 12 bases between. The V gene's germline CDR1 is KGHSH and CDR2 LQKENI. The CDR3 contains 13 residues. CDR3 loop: CASVDGVQETQYF. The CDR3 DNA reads TGTGCCAGTGTCGACGGAGTCCAAGAGACCCAGTACTTC.

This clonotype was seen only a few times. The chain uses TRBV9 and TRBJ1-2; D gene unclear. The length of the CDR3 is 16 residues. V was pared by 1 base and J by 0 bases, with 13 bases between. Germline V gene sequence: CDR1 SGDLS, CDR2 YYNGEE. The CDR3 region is CASSVNPTAANYGYTF. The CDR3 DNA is TGTGCCAGCAGCGTAAATCCGACGGCTGCTAACTATGGCTACACCTTC.

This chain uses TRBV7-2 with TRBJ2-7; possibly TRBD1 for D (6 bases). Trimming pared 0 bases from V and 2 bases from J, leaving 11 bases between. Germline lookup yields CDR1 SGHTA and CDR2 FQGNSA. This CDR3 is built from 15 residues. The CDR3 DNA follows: TGTGCCAGCAGCTTAGCGGGACACAACCCCTACGAGCAGTACTTC. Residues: CASSLAGHNPYEQYF.

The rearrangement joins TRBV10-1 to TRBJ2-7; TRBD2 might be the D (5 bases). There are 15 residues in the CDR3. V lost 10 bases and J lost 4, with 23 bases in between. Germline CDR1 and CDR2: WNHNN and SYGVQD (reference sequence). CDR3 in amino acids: CANNSEGTRQYEQYF. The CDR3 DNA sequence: TGCGCCAATAACAGCGAGGGTACGAGGCAGTACGAGCAGTACTTC.

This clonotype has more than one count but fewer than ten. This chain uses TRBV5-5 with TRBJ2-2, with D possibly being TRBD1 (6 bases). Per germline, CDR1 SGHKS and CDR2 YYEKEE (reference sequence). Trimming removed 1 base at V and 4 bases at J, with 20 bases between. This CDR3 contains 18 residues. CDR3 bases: TGTGCCAGCAGCTTGCGTCAGGGGACCGACCTATTCACCGGGGAGCTGTTTTTT. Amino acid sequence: CASSLRQGTDLFTGELFF.

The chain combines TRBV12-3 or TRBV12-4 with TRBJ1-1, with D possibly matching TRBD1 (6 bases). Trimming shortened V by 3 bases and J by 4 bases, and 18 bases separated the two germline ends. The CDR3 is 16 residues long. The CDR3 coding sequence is TGTGCCAGCAGTTTCCCGACAGGCCGGGGGGGCACTGAAGCTTTCTTT. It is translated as CASSFPTGRGGTEAFF.

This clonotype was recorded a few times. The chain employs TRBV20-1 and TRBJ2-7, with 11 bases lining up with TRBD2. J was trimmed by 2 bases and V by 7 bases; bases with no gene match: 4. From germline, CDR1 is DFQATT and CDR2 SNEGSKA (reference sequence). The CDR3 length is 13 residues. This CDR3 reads CSVWTSGPYEQYF. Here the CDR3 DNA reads TGCAGTGTTTGGACTAGCGGGCCCTACGAGCAGTACTTC.

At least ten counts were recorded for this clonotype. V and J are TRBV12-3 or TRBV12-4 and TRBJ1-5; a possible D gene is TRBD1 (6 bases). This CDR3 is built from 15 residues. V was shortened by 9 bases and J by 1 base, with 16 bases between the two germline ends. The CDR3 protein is CASRWGAGSNQPQHF. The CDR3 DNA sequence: TGTGCCAGTCGATGGGGGGCAGGGAGCAATCAGCCCCAGCATTTT.

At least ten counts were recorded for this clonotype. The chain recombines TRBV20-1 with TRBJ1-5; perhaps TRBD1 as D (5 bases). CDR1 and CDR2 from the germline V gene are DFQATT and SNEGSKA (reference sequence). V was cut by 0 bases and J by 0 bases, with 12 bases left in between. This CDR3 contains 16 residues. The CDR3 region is CSARDSGLDSNQPQHF. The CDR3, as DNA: TGCAGTGCTAGAGATTCAGGGCTAGATAGCAATCAGCCCCAGCATTTT.

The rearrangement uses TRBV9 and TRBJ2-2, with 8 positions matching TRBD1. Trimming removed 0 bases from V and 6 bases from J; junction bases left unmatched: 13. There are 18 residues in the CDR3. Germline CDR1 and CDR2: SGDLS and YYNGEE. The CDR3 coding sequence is TGTGCCAGCAGCGTAGAACCAGGGGGCGGTAGTCTAGCCGGGGAGCTGTTTTTT. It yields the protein CASSVEPGGGSLAGELFF.

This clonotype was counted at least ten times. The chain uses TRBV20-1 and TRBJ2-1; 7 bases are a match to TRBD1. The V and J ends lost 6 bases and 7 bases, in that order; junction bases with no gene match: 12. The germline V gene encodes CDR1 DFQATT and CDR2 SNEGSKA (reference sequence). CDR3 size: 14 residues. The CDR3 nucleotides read TGCAGTGCCCCAACCTACAGGGGTGGGAATGAGCAGTTCTTC. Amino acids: CSAPTYRGGNEQFF.

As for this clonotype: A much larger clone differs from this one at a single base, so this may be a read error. The CDR3: CASSRQGKETRYF. Written as DNA, the CDR3 is TGTGCCAGCAGCCGACAGGGGAAAGAGACCCGGTACTTC. The J gene is TRBJ2-5, the V gene TRBV7-9; 8 nucleotides line up with TRBD1. CDR1 SEHNR and CDR2 FQNEAQ come from the germline V gene (reference sequence). CDR3 length: 13 residues.

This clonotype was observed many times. The CDR3 loop reads CASSRPGIKETQYF. The CDR3 bases are TGTGCCAGCAGCCGCCCCGGTATCAAAGAGACCCAGTACTTC. V usage is TRBV3-1 and J usage is TRBJ2-5; D is undetermined. Germline V CDR1 and CDR2: LGHDT, YNNKEL (reference sequence). The CDR3 has 14 amino acids. V was shortened by 4 bases and J by 3 bases, with 12 bases between the two germline ends.

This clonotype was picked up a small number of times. The CDR3 coding sequence is TGTGCCAGCAGCTCATCGCCGGGGGTCGGGGAGCTGTTTTTT. It translates to CASSSSPGVGELFF. This chain joins TRBV7-2 and TRBJ2-2, with a tentative D call TRBD2 (6 bases). The germline V and J ends were trimmed by 4 bases and 7 bases, with 13 bases remaining between them. The CDR3 is made up of 14 amino acids. Germline V gives CDR1 SGHTA, CDR2 FQGNSA. Combining the CDR3 with reference TRBV7-2 and TRBJ2-2 gives the whole variable domain GAGVSQSPSNKVTEKGKDVELRCDPISGHTALYWYRQSLGQGLEFLIYFQGNSAPDKSGLPSDRFSAERTGGSVSTLTIQRTQQEDSAVYLCASSSSPGVGELFFGEGSRLTVL.

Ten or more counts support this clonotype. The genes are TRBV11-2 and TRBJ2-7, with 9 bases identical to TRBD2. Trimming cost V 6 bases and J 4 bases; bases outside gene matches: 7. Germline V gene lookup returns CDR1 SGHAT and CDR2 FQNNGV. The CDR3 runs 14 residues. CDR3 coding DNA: TGTGCCAGCAGTCCTGAAACTAGCGGGTACGAGCAGTACTTC. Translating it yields CASSPETSGYEQYF. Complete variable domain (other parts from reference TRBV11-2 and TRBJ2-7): EAGVAQSPRYKIIEKRQSVAFWCNPISGHATLYWYQQILGQGPKLLIQFQNNGVVDDSQLPKDRFSAERLKGVDSTLKIQPAKLEDSAVYLCASSPETSGYEQYFGPGTRLTVT.

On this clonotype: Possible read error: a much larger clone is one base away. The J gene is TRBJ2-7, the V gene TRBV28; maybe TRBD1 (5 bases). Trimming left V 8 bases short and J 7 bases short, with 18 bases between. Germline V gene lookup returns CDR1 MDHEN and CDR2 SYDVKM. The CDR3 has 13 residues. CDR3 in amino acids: CASVGQQRGEQYF. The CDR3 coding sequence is TGTGCCAGCGTGGGGCAGCAGCGAGGAGAGCAGTACTTC.

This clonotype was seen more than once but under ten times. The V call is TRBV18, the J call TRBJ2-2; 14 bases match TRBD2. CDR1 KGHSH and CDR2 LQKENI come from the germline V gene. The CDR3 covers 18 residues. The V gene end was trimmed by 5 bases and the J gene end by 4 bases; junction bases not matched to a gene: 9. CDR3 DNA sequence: TGTGCCAGCTCAACTTCGGGACTAGCGGGAGTCGGCACCGGGGAGCTGTTTTTT. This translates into CASSTSGLAGVGTGELFF.

CDR3 in amino acids: CASSQDGWEETQYF. The CDR3, as DNA: TGTGCCAGCAGCCAAGATGGCTGGGAGGAGACCCAGTACTTC. J is TRBJ2-5 and V is TRBV4-2, with a weak D call TRBD2 (5 bases). V gave up 0 bases and J gave up 5 bases, with 10 bases separating them. CDR1 and CDR2 (germline): LGHNA, YNFKEQ. The CDR3 runs 14 residues.

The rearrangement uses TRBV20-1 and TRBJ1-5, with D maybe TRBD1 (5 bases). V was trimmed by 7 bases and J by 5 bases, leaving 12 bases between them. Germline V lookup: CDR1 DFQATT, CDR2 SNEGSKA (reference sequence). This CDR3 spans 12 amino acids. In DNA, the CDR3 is TGCAGTGGTGAGGAAGGGGATCAGCCCCAGCATTTT. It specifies CSGEEGDQPQHF.